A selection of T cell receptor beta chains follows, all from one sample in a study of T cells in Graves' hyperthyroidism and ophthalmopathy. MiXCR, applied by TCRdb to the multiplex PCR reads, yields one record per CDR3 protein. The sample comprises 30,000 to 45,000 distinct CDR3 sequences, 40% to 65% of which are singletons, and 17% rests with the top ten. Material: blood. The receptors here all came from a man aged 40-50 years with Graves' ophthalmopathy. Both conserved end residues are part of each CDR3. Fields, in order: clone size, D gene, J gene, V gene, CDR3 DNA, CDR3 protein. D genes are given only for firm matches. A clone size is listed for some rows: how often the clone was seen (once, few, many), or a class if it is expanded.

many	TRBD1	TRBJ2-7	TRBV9	TGTGCCAGCAGCAAGGGACAGGGAGGCCCCTACGAGCAGTACTTC	CASSKGQGGPYEQYF
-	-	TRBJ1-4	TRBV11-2	TGTGCCAGCAGCTTAGGGGGAGGTGAAAAACTGTTTTTT	CASSLGGGEKLFF
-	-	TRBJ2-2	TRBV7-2	TGTGCCAGCAGCCGAGTTGGGGAGCTGTTTTTT	CASSRVGELFF
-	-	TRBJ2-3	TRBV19	TGCGCCAGTAGTATGGGAGACGGCACAGATACGCAGTATTTT	CASSMGDGTDTQYF
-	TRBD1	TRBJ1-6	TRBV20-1	TGCAGTGCTAGATCACAGGGGGCGGTCAATTCACCCCTCCACTTT	CSARSQGAVNSPLHF
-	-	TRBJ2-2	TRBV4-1	TGCGCCAGCAGCTACGATTATACCGGGGAGCTGTTTTTT	CASSYDYTGELFF
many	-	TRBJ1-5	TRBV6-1	TGTGCCAGCAGTGAAGCGCTTGGAGCGGGTCAGCCCCAGCATTTT	CASSEALGAGQPQHF
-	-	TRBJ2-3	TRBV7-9	TGTGCCAGCATAGGTGTGGCCAATGAGCAGTATTTT	CASIGVANEQYF
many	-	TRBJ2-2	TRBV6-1	TGTGCCAGCAGTTCAGTGACACTCGGGGAGCTGTTTTTT	CASSSVTLGELFF
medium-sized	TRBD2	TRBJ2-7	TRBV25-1	TGTGCCAGCGGCCAATCGTTACTAGCGGGAGACGAGCAGTACTTC	CASGQSLLAGDEQYF
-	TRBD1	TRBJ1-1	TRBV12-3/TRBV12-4	TGTGCCAGCATCCTGAGGGGGACAGCCAACACTGAAGCGTTCTTT	CASILRGTANTEAFF
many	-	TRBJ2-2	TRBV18	TGTGCCAGCTCACGGGGAGAGGCCGGGGAGCTGTTTTTT	CASSRGEAGELFF
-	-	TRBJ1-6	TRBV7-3	TGTGCCAGCAGCTTATCGGGGGGGGATAATTCACCCCTCCACTTT	CASSLSGGDNSPLHF
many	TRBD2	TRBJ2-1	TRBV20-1	TGCAGTGCTACCCTCGGGACTAGCGGGAACAATGAGCAGTTCTTC	CSATLGTSGNNEQFF
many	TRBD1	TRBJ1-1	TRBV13	TGTGCCAGCAGCGCGAGGGGGCTCGGCGCGGTTTTCTTT	CASSARGLGAVFF
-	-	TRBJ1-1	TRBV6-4	TGTGCCAGCAGCGGGGGGCGAGGCTACACTGAAGCTTTCTTT	CASSGGRGYTEAFF
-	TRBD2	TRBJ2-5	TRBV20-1	TGCAGTGCTAGCGCCCGGACTAGCGCTTACCAAGAGACCCAGTACTTC	CSASARTSAYQETQYF
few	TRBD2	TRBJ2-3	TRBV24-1	TGTGCCACCAGTGATAGAGCGGGAAGCGGTACGCAGTATTTT	CATSDRAGSGTQYF
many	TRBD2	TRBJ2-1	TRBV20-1	TGCAGTGCTCCTCCTAGCGGGGGGGACAATGAGCAGTTCTTC	CSAPPSGGDNEQFF
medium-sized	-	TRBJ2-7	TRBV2	TGTGCCAGCAGCCACGACAGGGAGGACGAGCAGTACTTC	CASSHDREDEQYF
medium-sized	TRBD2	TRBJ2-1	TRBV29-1	TGCAGCGTTGAAGCTAGCGGGAGGACAGGAGAGCAGTTCTTC	CSVEASGRTGEQFF
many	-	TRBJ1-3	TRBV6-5	TGTGCCAGCAGTTACTCGGCAGGGGATGGAAACACCATATATTTT	CASSYSAGDGNTIYF
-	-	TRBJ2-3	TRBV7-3	TGTGCCAGCACCTTAATAGGCAGCGCAGTTACGCAGTATTTT	CASTLIGSAVTQYF
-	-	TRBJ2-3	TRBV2	TGTGCCAGCAAAGTAATACAGGGGAGGTTAGATACGCAGTATTTT	CASKVIQGRLDTQYF
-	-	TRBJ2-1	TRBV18	TGTGCCAGCTCACCCCGGGCTAATGGGGAGCAGTTCTTC	CASSPRANGEQFF
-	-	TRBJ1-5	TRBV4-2	TGTGCCAGCAGCCACCAGCAGGGGTACCAAGAGACCCAGCATTTT	CASSHQQGYQETQHF
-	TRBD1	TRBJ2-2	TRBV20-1	TGCAGTGCTAGCCCACAGGGGCGAAGTAACACCGGGGAGCTGTTTTTT	CSASPQGRSNTGELFF
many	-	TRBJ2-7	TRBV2	TGTGCCAGCAGTGTGCAGGCGACGAACGAGCAGTACTTC	CASSVQATNEQYF
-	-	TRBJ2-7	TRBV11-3	TGTGCCAGCAGCTTAGAGGCGAACGACTACGAGCAGTACTTC	CASSLEANDYEQYF
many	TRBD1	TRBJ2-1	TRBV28	TGTGCCAGCAGTTTCGGGACAGACGTAAATGAGCAGTTCTTC	CASSFGTDVNEQFF
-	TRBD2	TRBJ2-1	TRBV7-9	TGTGTCAGCAGTCCCCAGAGCGGGAGGGCCGCGGGTAATGAGCAGTTCTTC	CVSSPQSGRAAGNEQFF
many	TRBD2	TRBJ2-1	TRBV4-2	TGTGCCAGCAGCCAAGATGCTAGCGGGGTCAATGAGCAGTTCTTC	CASSQDASGVNEQFF
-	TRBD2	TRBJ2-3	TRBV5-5	TGTGCCAGCAGCTTACGGGGGGGGGCCGCAGATACGCAGTATTTT	CASSLRGGAADTQYF
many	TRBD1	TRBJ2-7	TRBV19	TGTGCCAGTAGTATAGAGACAGGGACCCTCTACGAGCAGTACTTC	CASSIETGTLYEQYF
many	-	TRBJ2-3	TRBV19	TGTGCCAGTAGTGTCTCAGAGTCAGGGTCAGATACGCAGTATTTT	CASSVSESGSDTQYF
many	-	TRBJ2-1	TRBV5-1	TGCGCCAGCAGCGCCACTAGGGGAAATGAGCAGTTCTTC	CASSATRGNEQFF
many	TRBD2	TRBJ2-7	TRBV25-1	TGTGCCAGCACACTCGGGACTAGCCTGTACTTC	CASTLGTSLYF
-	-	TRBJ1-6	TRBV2	TGTGCCAGCGGAAGGGGCAGTCATTCACCCCTCCACTTT	CASGRGSHSPLHF
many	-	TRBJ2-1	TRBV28	TGTGCCAGCAATCGACTGGTTCGCCATGAGCAGTTCTTC	CASNRLVRHEQFF
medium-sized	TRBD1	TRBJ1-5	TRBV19	TGTGCCAGTAGTATACAGGGGGAGCCCCAGCATTTT	CASSIQGEPQHF
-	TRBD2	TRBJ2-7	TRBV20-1	TGCAGTGCTAGGGACTCCGGGACTAGAATCTACGAGCAGTACTTC	CSARDSGTRIYEQYF
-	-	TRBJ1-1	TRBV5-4	TGTACCAGCAGTAGAGGACGGATGAACACTGAAGCTTTCTTT	CTSSRGRMNTEAFF